Below, one T cell receptor beta chain is given with its context. The germline V gene encodes CDR1 GTSNPN and CDR2 SVGIG (reference sequence). The CDR3 extends over 10 amino acids. The germline V and J ends were trimmed by 7 bases and 7 bases, with 11 bases remaining between them. This sample is part of a study of T-cell memory formation after mild COVID-19. Each CDR3 protein is one row after TCRdb ran MiXCR on the 5' RACE reads. This table has around 250,000 distinct CDR3 sequences, approximately 15% appearing once. The sequence was obtained from a man aged 18 to 30 who had mild COVID-19 (a few samples of this study predate the infection). Cell type and time point are not known. The sample taken for sequencing was PBMCs or a T cell subset sorted from them (not recorded which). The chain couples TRBV30 to TRBJ2-7; a possible D gene is TRBD2 (5 bases). CDR3 in amino acids: CASPEREQYV. The CDR3 DNA reads as TGTGCCTCTCCCGAGCGGGAGCAGTACGTC.